The next 12 T cell receptor beta chains were all read from a single sample in a study of T cells in Graves' hyperthyroidism and ophthalmopathy. RNA transcripts provided the source from which TCR beta CDR3 regions were amplified. In the first-round RT-PCR of the TCR CDR3, the HTBI primer set was used. TCRdb reprocessed the multiplex PCR reads via MiXCR and lists one record per CDR3 protein. The sample includes about 600,000 distinct CDR3 sequences, roughly 16% of them seen just once. The sample comprised blood. The receptors here all came from a woman aged 35 to 49 with Graves' ophthalmopathy.

This clonotype was picked up a small number of times. A much larger clone differs from this one at a single base, so this may be a read error. The chain couples TRBV28 to TRBJ2-6; weak D call: TRBD2 (6 bases). Germline CDR1 and CDR2: MDHEN and SYDVKM. This CDR3 comprises 15 residues. CDR3 DNA sequence: TGTGCCAGCAGTTTAGGGGGGACTGGGGCCAACGTCCTGGCTTTC. Protein product: CASSLGGTGANVLAF.

The chain is built from TRBV4-1 and TRBJ1-2; D gene unclear. The CDR3 is 16 amino acids. The V end was cut by 3 bases, the J end by 5 bases, with 19 bases between. Per germline, CDR1 MGHRA and CDR2 YSYEKL. The CDR3 here is CASSHGGPLGWYGYTF. Written as DNA, the CDR3 is TGCGCCAGCAGCCACGGCGGGCCCCTAGGCTGGTATGGCTACACCTTC.

This clonotype was counted a few times. CDR3: CASSFGRALNTGELFF. The CDR3 DNA reads TGTGCCAGCAGTTTCGGGAGAGCGCTGAACACCGGGGAGCTGTTTTTT. V is TRBV28 and J is TRBJ2-2; tentatively, D is TRBD2 (6 bases). Germline V gene data show CDR1 as MDHEN and CDR2 as SYDVKM. CDR3 length equals 16 residues. Deletions cut 3 bases from V and 1 base from J, with 12 bases between.

The V call is TRBV5-1, the J call TRBJ2-3; 7 bases line up with TRBD1. J was trimmed by 5 bases and V by 4 bases; bases with no gene match: 7. CDR1 and CDR2 (germline): SGHRS, YFSETQ. This CDR3 contains 14 residues. The CDR3 nucleotides read TGCGCCAGCAGCCCGAGAACAGGGGAAGATACGCAGTATTTT. Its protein product is CASSPRTGEDTQYF.

The chain joins TRBV19 to TRBJ1-1, with 7 positions matching TRBD1. The CDR3 contains 14 residues. Germline assignment: CDR1 LNHDA and CDR2 SQIVND (reference sequence). The junction had 11 bases not matched to a gene; V was cut back by 5 bases and J by 8 bases. In DNA, the CDR3 is TGTGCCAGTAGTCAAACCGGGACAGTTAAAGAAGCTTTCTTT. Protein sequence: CASSQTGTVKEAFF.

This clonotype was seen repeatedly, ten times or more. V is TRBV18 and J is TRBJ1-2; D is ambiguous. V lost 2 bases, J lost 4 bases, and 5 bases lay in between. The length of the CDR3 is 12 residues. CDR1 and CDR2 (germline): KGHSH, LQKENI. CDR3 sequence reads: CASSPEAYGYTF. The CDR3 DNA reads as TGTGCCAGCTCACCAGAGGCCTATGGCTACACCTTC.

This clonotype was detected a few times. The chain employs TRBV12-3 or TRBV12-4 and TRBJ2-6; 12 bases line up with TRBD1. There are 20 residues in the CDR3. Trimming took 6 bases from V and 2 from J; bases not matched to a gene: 14. The CDR3 DNA reads as TGTGCCAGCAGCAGGGGTCTGAGGGACAGGGGGCGCGCTGGGGCCAACGTCCTGACTTTC. Protein product: CASSRGLRDRGRAGANVLTF.

Ten or more counts support this clonotype. The rearrangement joins TRBV6-6 to TRBJ1-2, with 7 bases identical to TRBD1. V shed 2 bases, J shed 7 bases, and the junction held 7 bases outside the gene matches. The CDR3 contains 14 residues. The V gene's germline CDR1 is MNHNY and CDR2 SVGAGI (reference sequence). This CDR3 reads CASSYEGGRGGYTF. The CDR3 region has the DNA TGTGCCAGCAGTTACGAAGGGGGCCGGGGTGGCTACACCTTC.

This clonotype was picked up many times. The rearrangement joins TRBV11-1 to TRBJ2-1; no clear D. V was cut by 3 bases and J by 2 bases, with 11 bases left in between. Germline V gives CDR1 SGHAT, CDR2 FQDESV (reference sequence). The CDR3 extends over 15 amino acids. CDR3 residues: CASSFSRSPYNEQFF. The CDR3, as DNA: TGTGCCAGCAGCTTTAGTCGGTCTCCCTACAATGAGCAGTTCTTC. Together with reference TRBV11-1 and TRBJ2-1, the CDR3 gives the full variable domain: EAEVAQSPRYKITEKSQAVAFWCDPISGHATLYWYRQILGQGPELLVQFQDESVVDDSQLPKDRFSAERLKGVDSTLKIQPAELGDSAMYLCASSFSRSPYNEQFFGPGTRLTVL.

At least ten counts were recorded for this clonotype. V and J are TRBV20-1 and TRBJ2-5; TRBD1 or TRBD2 may be the D gene (5 bases each). The CDR3 totals 14 residues. V was clipped by 4 bases and J by 2 bases, with 14 bases between them. The germline V gene encodes CDR1 DFQATT and CDR2 SNEGSKA (reference sequence). The CDR3, as DNA: TGCAGTGCTACGGGGACCGATCAACAAGAGACCCAGTACTTC. Translating it yields CSATGTDQQETQYF.

Many counts were recorded for this clonotype. This chain links TRBV6-1 with TRBJ2-3; 13 bases agree with TRBD2. Trimming cost V 7 bases and J 5 bases; bases outside gene matches: 6. This CDR3 contains 15 residues. Germline V CDR1 and CDR2: MNHNS, SASEGT. The CDR3 protein is CASNRLAGGQDTQYF. Written as DNA, the CDR3 is TGTGCCAGCAATCGACTAGCGGGGGGCCAAGATACGCAGTATTTT.

The table lists this clonotype with many counts. The chain carries TRBV28 and TRBJ2-7, with 11 bases that match TRBD1. CDR1 is MDHEN and CDR2 is SYDVKM in the germline V gene. J gave up 5 bases and V 5 bases, and 8 bases lay outside the gene matches. The CDR3 has 15 residues. The CDR3 DNA sequence: TGTGCCAGCAGTCCACCGGGACAGGGGGTCCACGAGCAGTACTTC. Residues: CASSPPGQGVHEQYF. Supplemented by reference TRBV28 and TRBJ2-7, the full variable domain reads DVKVTQSSRYLVKRTGEKVFLECVQDMDHENMFWYRQDPGLGLRLIYFSYDVKMKEKGDIPEGYSVSREKKERFSLILESASTNQTSMYLCASSPPGQGVHEQYFGPGTRLTVT.